This entry is about one TCR beta chain. These data belong to a study of cytotoxic CD8 clonotypes in ibrutinib-treated CLL. V was shortened by 6 bases and J by 8 bases, with 23 bases between the two germline ends. This CDR3 region has 16 residues. CDR1 is LNHDA, CDR2 SQIVND, per germline (reference sequence). TCRdb's copy holds only in-frame clones and misses some; the assay was immunoSEQ multiplex PCR. The data hold about 300,000 clones, with about 72% observed a single time. Sequences were derived from PBMCs, sampled at disease progression, from a patient treated with ibrutinib. This receptor was obtained from a human donor with chronic lymphocytic leukemia. The chain links TRBV19 to TRBJ2-1; perhaps TRBD1 as D (5 bases). CDR3 in amino acids: CASRGFRDRPGDEQFF. CDR3 nucleotide sequence: TGTGCCAGTAGAGGCTTCCGAGACAGACCTGGGGATGAGCAGTTCTTC.